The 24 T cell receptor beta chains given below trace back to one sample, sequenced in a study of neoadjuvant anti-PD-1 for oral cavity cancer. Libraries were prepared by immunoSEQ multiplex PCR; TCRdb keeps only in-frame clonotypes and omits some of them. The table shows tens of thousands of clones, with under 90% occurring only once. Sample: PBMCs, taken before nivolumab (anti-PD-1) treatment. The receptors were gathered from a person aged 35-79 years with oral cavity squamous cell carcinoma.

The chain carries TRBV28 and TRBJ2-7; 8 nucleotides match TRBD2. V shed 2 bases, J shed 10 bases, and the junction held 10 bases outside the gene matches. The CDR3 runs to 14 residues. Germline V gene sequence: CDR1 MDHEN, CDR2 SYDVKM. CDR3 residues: CASSLASGPLGQYF. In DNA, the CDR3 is TGTGCCAGCAGTTTAGCTAGCGGGCCGCTAGGACAGTACTTC.

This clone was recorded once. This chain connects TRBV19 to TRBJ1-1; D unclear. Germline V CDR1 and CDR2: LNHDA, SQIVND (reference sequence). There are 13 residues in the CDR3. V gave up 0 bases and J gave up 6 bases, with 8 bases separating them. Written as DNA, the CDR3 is TGTGCCAGTAGTATAGACTACTGGTCTGAAGCTTTCTTT. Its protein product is CASSIDYWSEAFF.

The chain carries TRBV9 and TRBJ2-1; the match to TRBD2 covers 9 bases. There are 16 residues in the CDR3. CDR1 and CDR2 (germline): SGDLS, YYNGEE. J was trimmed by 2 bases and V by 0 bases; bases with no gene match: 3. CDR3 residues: CASSVGTSVTYNEQFF. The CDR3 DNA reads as TGTGCCAGCAGCGTAGGGACTAGCGTGACCTACAATGAGCAGTTCTTC.

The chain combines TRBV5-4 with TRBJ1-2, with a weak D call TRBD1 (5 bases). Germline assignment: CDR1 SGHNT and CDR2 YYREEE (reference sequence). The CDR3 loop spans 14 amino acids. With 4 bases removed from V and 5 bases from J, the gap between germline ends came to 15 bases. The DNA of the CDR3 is TGTGCCAGCAGCCGGCGGGACTCAGGATATGGCTACACCTTC. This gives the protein CASSRRDSGYGYTF.

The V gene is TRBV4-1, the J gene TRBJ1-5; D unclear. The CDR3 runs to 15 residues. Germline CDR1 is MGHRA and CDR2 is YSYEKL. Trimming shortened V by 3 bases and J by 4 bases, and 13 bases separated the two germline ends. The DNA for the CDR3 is TGCGCCAGCAGCCAGAGTCAGGTGCTTAATCAGCCCCAGCATTTT. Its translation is CASSQSQVLNQPQHF.

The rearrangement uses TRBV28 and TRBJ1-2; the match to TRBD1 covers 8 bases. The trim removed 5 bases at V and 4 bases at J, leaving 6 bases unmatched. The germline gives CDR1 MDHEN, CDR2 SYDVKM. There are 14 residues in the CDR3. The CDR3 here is CASSGQGGSYGYTF. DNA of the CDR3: TGTGCCAGCAGTGGACAGGGAGGTAGCTATGGCTACACCTTC.

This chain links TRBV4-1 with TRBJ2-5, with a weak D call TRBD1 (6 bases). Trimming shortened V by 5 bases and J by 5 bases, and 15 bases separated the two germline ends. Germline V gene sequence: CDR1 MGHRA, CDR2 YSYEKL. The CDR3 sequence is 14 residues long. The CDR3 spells CASSGDTVRETQYF. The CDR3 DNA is TGCGCCAGCAGCGGGGACACGGTTCGGGAGACCCAGTACTTC.

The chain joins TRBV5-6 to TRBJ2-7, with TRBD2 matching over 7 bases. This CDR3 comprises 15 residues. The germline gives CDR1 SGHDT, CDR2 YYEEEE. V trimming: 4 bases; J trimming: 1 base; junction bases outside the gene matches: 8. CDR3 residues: CASSRGVAGSYEQYF. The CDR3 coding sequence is TGTGCCAGCAGCCGAGGGGTAGCGGGTTCCTACGAGCAGTACTTC. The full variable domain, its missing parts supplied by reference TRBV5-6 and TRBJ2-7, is DAGVTQSPTHLIKTRGQQVTLRCSPKSGHDTVSWYQQALGQGPQFIFQYYEEEERQRGNFPDRFSGHQFPNYSSELNVNALLLGDSALYLCASSRGVAGSYEQYFGPGTRLTVT.

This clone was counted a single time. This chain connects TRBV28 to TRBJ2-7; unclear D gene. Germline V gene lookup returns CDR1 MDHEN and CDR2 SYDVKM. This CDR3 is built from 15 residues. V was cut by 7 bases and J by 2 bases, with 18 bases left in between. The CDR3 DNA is TGTGCCAGCACCAAGCTTGGGGTTCCTACCTACGAGCAGTACTTC. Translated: CASTKLGVPTYEQYF.

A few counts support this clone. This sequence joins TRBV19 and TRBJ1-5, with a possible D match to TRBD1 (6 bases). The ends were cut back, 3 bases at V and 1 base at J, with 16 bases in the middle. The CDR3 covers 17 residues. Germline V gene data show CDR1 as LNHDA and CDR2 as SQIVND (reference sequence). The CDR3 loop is CASSIWPEGTSNQPQHF. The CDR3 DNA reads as TGTGCCAGTAGTATTTGGCCGGAGGGGACAAGCAATCAGCCCCAGCATTTT.

The CDR3 protein is CASRERGRWETQYF. The CDR3 DNA sequence: TGTGCCAGCAGAGAGCGGGGCCGGTGGGAGACCCAGTACTTC. The chain joins TRBV2 to TRBJ2-5; TRBD2 aligns across 7 bases. CDR1 and CDR2 (germline): SNHLY, FYNNEI. CDR3 length: 14 amino acids. V lost 6 bases, J lost 5 bases, and 9 bases stayed unmatched.

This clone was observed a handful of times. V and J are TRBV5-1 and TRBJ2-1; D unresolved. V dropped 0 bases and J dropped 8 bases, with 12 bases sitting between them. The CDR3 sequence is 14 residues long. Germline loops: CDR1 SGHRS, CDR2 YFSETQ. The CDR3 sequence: CASSLGQAMDEQFF. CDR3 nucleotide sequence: TGCGCCAGCAGCTTGGGACAAGCGATGGATGAGCAGTTCTTC.

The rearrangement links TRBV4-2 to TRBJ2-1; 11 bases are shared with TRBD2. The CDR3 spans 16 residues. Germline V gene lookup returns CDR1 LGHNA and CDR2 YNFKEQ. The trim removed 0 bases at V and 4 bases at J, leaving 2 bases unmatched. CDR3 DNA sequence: TGTGCCAGCAGCCAAGACGTAGCGGGAGGGTACAATGAGCAGTTCTTC. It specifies CASSQDVAGGYNEQFF.

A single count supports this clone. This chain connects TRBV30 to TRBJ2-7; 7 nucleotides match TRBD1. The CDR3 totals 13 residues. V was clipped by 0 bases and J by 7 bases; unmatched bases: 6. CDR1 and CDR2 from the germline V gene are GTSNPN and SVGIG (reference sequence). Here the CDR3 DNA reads TGTGCCTGGAGTGTAGAGGGGGCTAGGGAGCAGTACTTC. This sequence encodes CAWSVEGAREQYF.

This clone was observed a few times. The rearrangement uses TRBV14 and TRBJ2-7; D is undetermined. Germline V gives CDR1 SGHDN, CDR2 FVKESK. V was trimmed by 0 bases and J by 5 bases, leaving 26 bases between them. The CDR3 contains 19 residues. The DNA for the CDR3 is TGTGCCAGCAGCCAAGATCGGGTGTTGTCGGCGAGGATTTCCCACGAGCAGTACTTC. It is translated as CASSQDRVLSARISHEQYF.

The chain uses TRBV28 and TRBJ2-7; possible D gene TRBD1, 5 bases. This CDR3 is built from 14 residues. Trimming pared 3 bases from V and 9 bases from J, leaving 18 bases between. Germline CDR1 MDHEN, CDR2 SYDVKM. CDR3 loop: CASSFSGGTGPQYF. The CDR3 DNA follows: TGTGCCAGCAGTTTCTCCGGCGGCACAGGACCGCAGTACTTC.

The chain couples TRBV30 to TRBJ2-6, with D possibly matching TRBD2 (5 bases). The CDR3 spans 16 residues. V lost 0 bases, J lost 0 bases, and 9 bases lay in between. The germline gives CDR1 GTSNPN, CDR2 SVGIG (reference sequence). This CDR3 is CAWSVPRGSGANVLTF. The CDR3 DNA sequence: TGTGCCTGGAGTGTACCCCGGGGCTCTGGGGCCAACGTCCTGACTTTC.

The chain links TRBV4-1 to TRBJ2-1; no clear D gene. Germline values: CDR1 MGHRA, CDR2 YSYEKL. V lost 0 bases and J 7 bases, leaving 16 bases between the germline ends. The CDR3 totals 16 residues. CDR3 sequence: CASSQDPLKFPNEQFF. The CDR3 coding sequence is TGCGCCAGCAGCCAAGATCCCTTAAAGTTCCCTAATGAGCAGTTCTTC.

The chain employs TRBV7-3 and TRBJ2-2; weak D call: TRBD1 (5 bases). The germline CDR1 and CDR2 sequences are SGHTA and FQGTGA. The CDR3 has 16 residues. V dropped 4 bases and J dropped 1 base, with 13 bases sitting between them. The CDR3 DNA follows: TGTGCCAGCAGCTCGTATATGCAGGGGAACACCGGGGAGCTGTTTTTT. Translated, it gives CASSSYMQGNTGELFF.

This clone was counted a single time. This CDR3 is CASRAGSTKDYGYTF. The CDR3 DNA follows: TGTGCCAGCAGAGCCGGGTCCACGAAGGACTATGGCTACACCTTC. The J gene is TRBJ1-2, the V gene TRBV25-1; D not resolved. This CDR3 is built from 15 residues. Germline V gene lookup returns CDR1 MGHDK and CDR2 SYGVNS. Trimming removed 6 bases at V and 3 bases at J, with 17 bases between.

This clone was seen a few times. CDR3 DNA: TGTGCCAGCAGTTTAGCGGGAGGTCACCACTACGAGCAGTACTTC. This sequence encodes CASSLAGGHHYEQYF. The rearrangement uses TRBV27 and TRBJ2-7, with 8 positions matching TRBD2. CDR1 and CDR2 (germline): MNHEY, SMNVEV (reference sequence). V lost 2 bases to trimming and J lost 3 bases; unmatched junction nucleotides: 6. The CDR3 loop spans 15 amino acids.

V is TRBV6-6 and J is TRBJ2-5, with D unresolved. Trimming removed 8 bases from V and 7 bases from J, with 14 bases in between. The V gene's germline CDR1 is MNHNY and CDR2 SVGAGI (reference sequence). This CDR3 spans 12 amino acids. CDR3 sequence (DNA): TGTGCCAGCTCGGTTTCCTGGGGGACCCAGTACTTC. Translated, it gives CASSVSWGTQYF.

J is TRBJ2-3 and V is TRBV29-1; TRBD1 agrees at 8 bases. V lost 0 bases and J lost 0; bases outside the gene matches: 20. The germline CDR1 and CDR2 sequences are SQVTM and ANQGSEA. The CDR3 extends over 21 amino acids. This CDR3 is CSVEDTGKETGDLGSTDTQYF. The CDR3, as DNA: TGCAGCGTTGAAGATACAGGAAAGGAGACAGGGGACTTGGGTAGCACAGATACGCAGTATTTT.

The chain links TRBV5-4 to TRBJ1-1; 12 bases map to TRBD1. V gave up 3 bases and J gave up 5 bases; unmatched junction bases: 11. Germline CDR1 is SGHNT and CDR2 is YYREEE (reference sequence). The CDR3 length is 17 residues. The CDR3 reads CASSWRDRGREGTEAFF. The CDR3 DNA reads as TGTGCCAGCAGCTGGAGGGACAGGGGGCGCGAGGGGACTGAAGCTTTCTTT.